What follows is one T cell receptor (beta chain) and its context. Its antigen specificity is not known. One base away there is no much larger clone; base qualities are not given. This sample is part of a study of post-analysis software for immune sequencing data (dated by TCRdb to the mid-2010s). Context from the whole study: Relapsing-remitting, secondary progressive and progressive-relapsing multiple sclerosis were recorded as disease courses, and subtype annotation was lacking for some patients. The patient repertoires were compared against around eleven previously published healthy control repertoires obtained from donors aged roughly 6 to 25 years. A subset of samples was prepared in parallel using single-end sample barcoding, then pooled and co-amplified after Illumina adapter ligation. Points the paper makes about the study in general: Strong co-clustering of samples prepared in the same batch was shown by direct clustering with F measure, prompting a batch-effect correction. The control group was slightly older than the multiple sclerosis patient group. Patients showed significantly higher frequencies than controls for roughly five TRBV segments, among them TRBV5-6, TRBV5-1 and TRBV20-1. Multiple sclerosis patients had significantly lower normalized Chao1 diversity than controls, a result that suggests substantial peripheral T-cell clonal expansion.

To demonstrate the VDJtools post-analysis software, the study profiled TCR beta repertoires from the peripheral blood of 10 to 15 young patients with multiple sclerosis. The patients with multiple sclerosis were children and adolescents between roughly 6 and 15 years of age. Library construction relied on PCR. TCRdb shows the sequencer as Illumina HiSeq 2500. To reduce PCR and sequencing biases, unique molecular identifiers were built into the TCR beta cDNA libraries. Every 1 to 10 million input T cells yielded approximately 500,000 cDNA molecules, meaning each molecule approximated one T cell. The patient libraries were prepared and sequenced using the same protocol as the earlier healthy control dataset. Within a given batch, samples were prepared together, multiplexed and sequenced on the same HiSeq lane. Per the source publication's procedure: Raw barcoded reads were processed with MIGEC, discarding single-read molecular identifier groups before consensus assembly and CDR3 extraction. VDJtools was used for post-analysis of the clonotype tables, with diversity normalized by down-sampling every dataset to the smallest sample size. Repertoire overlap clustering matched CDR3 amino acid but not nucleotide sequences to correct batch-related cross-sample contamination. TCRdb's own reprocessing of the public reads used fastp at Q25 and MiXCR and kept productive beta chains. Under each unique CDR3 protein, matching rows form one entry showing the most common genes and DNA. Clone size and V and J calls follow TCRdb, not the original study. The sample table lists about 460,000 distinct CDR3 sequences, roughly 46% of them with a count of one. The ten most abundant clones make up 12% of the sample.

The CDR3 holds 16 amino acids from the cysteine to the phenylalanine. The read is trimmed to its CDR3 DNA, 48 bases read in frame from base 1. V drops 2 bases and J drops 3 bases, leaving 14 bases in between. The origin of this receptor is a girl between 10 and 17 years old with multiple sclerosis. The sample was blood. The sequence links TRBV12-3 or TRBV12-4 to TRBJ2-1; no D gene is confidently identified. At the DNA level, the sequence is TGTGCCAGCAGTTTACAAATAAATCGGCGCTACAATGAGCAGTTCTTC. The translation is CASSLQINRRYNEQFF.